The rows below give T cell receptor beta chains drawn from one sample of a study of T cell responses to AZD1222 COVID-19 vaccine. Libraries were prepared by immunoSEQ multiplex PCR; TCRdb keeps only in-frame clonotypes and omits some of them. Among more than 75,000 clones listed, roughly 85% were seen once. The sample was peripheral blood, taken 28 days after the second AZD1222 dose. The receptors were gathered from an adult who received the AZD1222 COVID-19 vaccine. Each CDR3 is given with its conserved first and last residue. D genes are given only for firm matches. Some rows mark clone size as missing; the rest say once, few, many or name a class of expanded clone.

V gene	J gene	D gene	clone size	CDR3 protein	CDR3 DNA
TRBV28	TRBJ2-7	NA	NA	CASTLGGSSYEQYF	TGTGCCAGCACCCTCGGGGGTAGCTCCTACGAGCAGTACTTC
TRBV19	TRBJ2-2	NA	NA	CASSITRTGELFF	TGTGCCAGTAGTATTACGAGGACCGGGGAGCTGTTTTTT
TRBV7-3	TRBJ2-3	NA	NA	CASSLRGSGTDTQYF	TGTGCCAGCAGCTTACGGGGGTCAGGCACAGATACGCAGTATTTT
TRBV6-5	TRBJ1-3	NA	NA	CASSSGQKPGNTIYF	TGTGCCAGCAGTAGCGGACAGAAGCCTGGAAACACCATATATTTT
TRBV7-2	TRBJ1-1	NA	NA	CASSLILGLRTEAFF	TGTGCCAGCAGCTTAATCCTGGGACTAAGGACTGAAGCTTTCTTT
TRBV4-1	TRBJ2-5	NA	NA	CASSQDVGTQYF	TGCGCCAGCAGCCAAGATGTAGGGACCCAGTACTTC
TRBV19	TRBJ2-7	TRBD1	NA	CASKMGPTGVEQYF	TGTGCCAGTAAAATGGGGCCCACAGGGGTCGAGCAGTACTTC
TRBV7-9	TRBJ2-7	NA	medium-sized	CASSPGRKYEQYF	TGTGCCAGCAGCCCGGGACGGAAATACGAGCAGTACTTC
TRBV7-2	TRBJ1-2	NA	NA	CASSLTGTPNYGYTF	TGTGCCAGCAGCTTGACCGGGACACCTAACTATGGCTACACCTTC
TRBV6-5	TRBJ2-5	TRBD2	NA	CASSSGRAGETQYF	TGTGCCAGCAGTAGCGGGAGGGCCGGTGAGACCCAGTACTTC
TRBV7-2	TRBJ1-1	NA	NA	CASRGLGVSFF	TGTGCCAGCAGAGGGTTAGGGGTATCTTTCTTT
TRBV2	TRBJ1-6	TRBD1	NA	CASRKTGQPNSPLHF	TGTGCCAGCAGAAAAACGGGACAGCCTAATTCACCCCTCCACTTT
TRBV7-2	TRBJ2-7	NA	NA	CASSLAGRAGNPYEQYF	TGTGCCAGCAGCTTAGCCGGTAGGGCGGGAAACCCTTACGAGCAGTACTTC
TRBV7-8	TRBJ1-4	TRBD1	NA	CASSAGQGGEKLFF	TGTGCCAGCAGCGCCGGACAGGGTGGCGAAAAACTGTTTTTT
TRBV6-2/TRBV6-3	TRBJ2-4	NA	NA	CASSSLRGAKNIQYF	TGTGCCAGCAGTTCGCTGAGGGGTGCCAAAAACATTCAGTACTTC
TRBV19	TRBJ1-1	TRBD1	few	CASSIRGLMNTEAFF	TGTGCCAGTAGTATAAGGGGGCTCATGAACACTGAAGCTTTCTTT
TRBV6-2/TRBV6-3	TRBJ1-5	NA	NA	CASSSPARSGQPQHF	TGTGCCAGCAGTTCGCCGGCCCGGTCGGGACAGCCCCAGCATTTT
TRBV7-9	TRBJ2-1	NA	NA	CASSSEVGYEQFF	TGTGCCAGCAGTAGCGAGGTTGGGTATGAGCAGTTCTTC
TRBV28	TRBJ1-5	TRBD1	NA	CASSGAGTVSNQPQHF	TGTGCCAGCAGTGGGGCCGGGACAGTTAGCAATCAGCCCCAGCATTTT
TRBV28	TRBJ1-5	TRBD1	NA	CASSQNRGRGQPQHF	TGTGCCAGCAGCCAAAACAGGGGGCGGGGTCAGCCCCAGCATTTT
TRBV7-2	TRBJ1-2	NA	NA	CASSSWGDPQTRGGYTF	TGTGCCAGCAGCTCCTGGGGGGACCCCCAAACCCGGGGGGGCTACACCTTC
TRBV5-1	TRBJ2-2	TRBD1	NA	CASSFSDRGVGGELFF	TGCGCCAGCAGCTTCTCGGACAGGGGAGTGGGCGGGGAGCTGTTTTTT
TRBV28	TRBJ1-4	NA	NA	CASSFPRHEKLFF	TGTGCCAGCAGTTTCCCGAGGCATGAAAAACTGTTTTTT
TRBV7-6	TRBJ2-5	NA	NA	CASSLVTLETQYF	TGTGCCAGCAGCTTAGTTACCTTGGAGACCCAGTACTTC
TRBV24-1	TRBJ2-5	NA	NA	CATSDSYQESQYF	TGTGCCACCAGTGATTCGTACCAAGAGTCCCAGTACTTC
TRBV19	TRBJ2-1	NA	NA	CASKSLAESSYNEQFF	TGTGCCAGTAAGTCCCTAGCTGAAAGCTCCTACAATGAGCAGTTCTTC
TRBV28	TRBJ1-2	NA	NA	CASSSPGPTNYGYTF	TGTGCCAGCAGTTCTCCGGGTCCGACTAACTATGGCTACACCTTC
TRBV6-5	TRBJ1-5	TRBD1	NA	CASSGTGASNQPQHF	TGTGCCAGCAGCGGGACAGGGGCTAGCAATCAGCCCCAGCATTTT
TRBV18	TRBJ1-1	NA	NA	CASSSSGRSNTEAFF	TGTGCCAGCTCATCCTCGGGACGTTCCAACACTGAAGCTTTCTTT
TRBV4-3	TRBJ2-1	TRBD1	NA	CASQRTGNHEQFF	TGCGCCAGCCAAAGGACAGGGAACCATGAGCAGTTCTTC
TRBV7-7	TRBJ1-2	TRBD1	NA	CASSYLDRGRGYGYTF	TGTGCCAGCAGCTATTTAGACAGGGGGCGGGGCTATGGCTACACCTTC
TRBV19	TRBJ1-5	NA	NA	CASSFGGNQPQHF	TGTGCCAGTAGTTTCGGGGGGAATCAGCCCCAGCATTTT